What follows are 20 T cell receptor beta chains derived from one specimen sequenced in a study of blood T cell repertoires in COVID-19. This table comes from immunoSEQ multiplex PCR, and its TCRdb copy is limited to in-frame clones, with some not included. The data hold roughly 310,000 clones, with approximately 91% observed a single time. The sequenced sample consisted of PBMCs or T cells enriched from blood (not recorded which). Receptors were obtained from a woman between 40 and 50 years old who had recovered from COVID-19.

The CDR3 sequence is CASSLSQGPLWGYTF. As DNA, the CDR3 is TGTGCCAGCAGCCTTTCACAGGGCCCTCTTTGGGGCTACACCTTC. This sequence joins TRBV3-1 (or the pseudogene TRBV3-2) and TRBJ1-2; D is perhaps TRBD1 (6 bases). From germline, CDR1 is LGHDT and CDR2 YNNKEL (reference sequence). This CDR3 contains 15 residues. V lost 4 bases and J lost 8, with 20 bases in between.

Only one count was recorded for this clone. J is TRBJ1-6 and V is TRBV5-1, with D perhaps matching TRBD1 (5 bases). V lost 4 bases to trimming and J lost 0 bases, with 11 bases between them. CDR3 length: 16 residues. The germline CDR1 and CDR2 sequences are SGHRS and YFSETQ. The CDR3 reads CASSQGELSYNSPLHF. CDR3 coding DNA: TGCGCCAGCAGCCAGGGTGAACTCTCCTATAATTCACCCCTCCACTTT.

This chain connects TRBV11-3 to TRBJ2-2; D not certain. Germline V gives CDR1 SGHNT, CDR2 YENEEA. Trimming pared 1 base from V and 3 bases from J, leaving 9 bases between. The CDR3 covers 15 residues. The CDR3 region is CASSLGTVDTGELFF. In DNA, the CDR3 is TGTGCCAGCAGCTTAGGAACAGTTGACACCGGGGAGCTGTTTTTT.

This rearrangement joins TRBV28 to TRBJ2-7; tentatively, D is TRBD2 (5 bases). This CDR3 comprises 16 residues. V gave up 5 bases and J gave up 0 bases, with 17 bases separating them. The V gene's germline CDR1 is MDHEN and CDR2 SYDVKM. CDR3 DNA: TGTGCCAGCAGTACCGCACGTTCGGGGAACTCCTACGAGCAGTACTTC. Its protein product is CASSTARSGNSYEQYF.

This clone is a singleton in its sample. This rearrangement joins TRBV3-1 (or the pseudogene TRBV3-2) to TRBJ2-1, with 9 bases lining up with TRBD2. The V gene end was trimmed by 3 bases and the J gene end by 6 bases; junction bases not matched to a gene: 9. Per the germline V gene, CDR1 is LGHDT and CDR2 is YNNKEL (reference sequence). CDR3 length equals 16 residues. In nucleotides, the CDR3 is TGTGCCAGCAGCCAGGGGACTAGCATGGTTATCAATGAGCAGTTCTTC. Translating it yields CASSQGTSMVINEQFF.

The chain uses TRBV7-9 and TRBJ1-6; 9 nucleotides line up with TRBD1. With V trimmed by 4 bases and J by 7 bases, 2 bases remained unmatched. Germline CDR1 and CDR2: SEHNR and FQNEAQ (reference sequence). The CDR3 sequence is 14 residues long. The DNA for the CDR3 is TGTGCCAGCAGCTGGGACAGGGCCAATTCACCCCTCCACTTT. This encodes CASSWDRANSPLHF.

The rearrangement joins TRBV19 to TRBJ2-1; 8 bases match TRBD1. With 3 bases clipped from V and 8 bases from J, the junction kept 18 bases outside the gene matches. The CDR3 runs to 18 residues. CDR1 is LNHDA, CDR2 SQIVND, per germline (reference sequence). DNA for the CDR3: TGTGCCAGTAGTATCATCCCACTCACAGGGGGGCCTTGGGATGAGCAGTTCTTC. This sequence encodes CASSIIPLTGGPWDEQFF.

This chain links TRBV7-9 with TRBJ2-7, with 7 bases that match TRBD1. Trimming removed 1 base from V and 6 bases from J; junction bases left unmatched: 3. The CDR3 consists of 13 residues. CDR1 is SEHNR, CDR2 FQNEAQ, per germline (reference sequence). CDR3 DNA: TGTGCCAGCAGCTTAGGAGGGGGCGGCGAGCAGTACTTC. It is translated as CASSLGGGGEQYF.

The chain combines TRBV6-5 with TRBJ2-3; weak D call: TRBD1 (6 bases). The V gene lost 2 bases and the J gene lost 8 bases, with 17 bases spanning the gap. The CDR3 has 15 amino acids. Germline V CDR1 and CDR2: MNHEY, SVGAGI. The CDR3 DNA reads TGTGCCAGCAGTTACGAGCAGGGGCCGTGGGGTACGCAGTATTTT. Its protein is CASSYEQGPWGTQYF.

DNA for the CDR3: TGTGCCAGCGATGGGACAGGTTATAATTCACCCCTCCACTTT. Translating gives CASDGTGYNSPLHF. This chain joins TRBV28 and TRBJ1-6; 8 bases agree with TRBD1. This CDR3 is built from 14 residues. Unmatched junction bases numbered 4, after V lost 8 bases and J lost 4 bases. The germline V gene has CDR1 MDHEN and CDR2 SYDVKM. Variable domain in full (rest from reference TRBV28 and TRBJ1-6): DVKVTQSSRYLVKRTGEKVFLECVQDMDHENMFWYRQDPGLGLRLIYFSYDVKMKEKGDIPEGYSVSREKKERFSLILESASTNQTSMYLCASDGTGYNSPLHFGNGTRLTVT.

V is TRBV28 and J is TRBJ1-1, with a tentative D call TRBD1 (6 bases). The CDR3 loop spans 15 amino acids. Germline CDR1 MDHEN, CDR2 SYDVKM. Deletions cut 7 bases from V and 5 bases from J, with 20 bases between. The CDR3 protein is CASTPGAGGITEAFF. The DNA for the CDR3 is TGTGCCAGCACCCCAGGGGCAGGTGGAATTACTGAAGCTTTCTTT.

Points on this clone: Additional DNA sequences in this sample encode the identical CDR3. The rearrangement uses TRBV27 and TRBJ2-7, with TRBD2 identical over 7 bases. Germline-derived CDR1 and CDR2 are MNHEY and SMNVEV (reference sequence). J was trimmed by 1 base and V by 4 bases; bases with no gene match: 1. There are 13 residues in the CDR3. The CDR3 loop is CASSWGGSYEQYF. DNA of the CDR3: TGTGCCAGCAGTTGGGGGGGTTCCTACGAGCAGTACTTC.

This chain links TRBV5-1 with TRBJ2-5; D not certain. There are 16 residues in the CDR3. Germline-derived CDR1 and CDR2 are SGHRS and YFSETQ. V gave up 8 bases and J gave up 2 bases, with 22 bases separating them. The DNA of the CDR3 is TGCGCCAGTACTGCCCGTTCAACCCCGGGTCAAGAGACCCAGTACTTC. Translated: CASTARSTPGQETQYF.

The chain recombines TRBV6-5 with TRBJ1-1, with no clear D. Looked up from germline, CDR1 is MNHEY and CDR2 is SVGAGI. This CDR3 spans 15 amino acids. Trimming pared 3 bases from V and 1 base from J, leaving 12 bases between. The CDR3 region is CASSYSDYTNTEAFF. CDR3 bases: TGTGCCAGCAGTTATTCGGACTATACGAACACTGAAGCTTTCTTT.

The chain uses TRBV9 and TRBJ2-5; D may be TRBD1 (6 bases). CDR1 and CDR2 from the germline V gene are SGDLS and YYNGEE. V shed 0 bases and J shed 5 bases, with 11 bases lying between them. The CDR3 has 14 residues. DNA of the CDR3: TGTGCCAGCAGCGTAGTGGCAGGGGCGGAGACCCAGTACTTC. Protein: CASSVVAGAETQYF.

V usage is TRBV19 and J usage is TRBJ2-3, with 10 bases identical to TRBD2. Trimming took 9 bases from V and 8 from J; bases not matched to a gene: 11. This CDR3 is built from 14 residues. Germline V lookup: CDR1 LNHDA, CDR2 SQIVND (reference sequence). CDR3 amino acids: CASLEASGSPTQYF. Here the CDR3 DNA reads TGTGCCAGCCTGGAGGCTAGCGGGAGTCCTACGCAGTATTTT.

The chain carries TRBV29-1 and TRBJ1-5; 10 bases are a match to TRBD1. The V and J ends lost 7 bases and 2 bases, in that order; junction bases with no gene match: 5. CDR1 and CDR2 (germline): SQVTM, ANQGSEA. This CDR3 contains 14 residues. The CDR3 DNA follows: TGCAGCGCTCAGACAGGGGGCGGCAATCAGCCCCAGCATTTT. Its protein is CSAQTGGGNQPQHF.

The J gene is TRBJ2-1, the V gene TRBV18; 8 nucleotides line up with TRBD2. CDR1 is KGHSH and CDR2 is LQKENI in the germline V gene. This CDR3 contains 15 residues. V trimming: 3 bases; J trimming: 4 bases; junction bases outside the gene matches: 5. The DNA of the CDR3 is TGTGCCAGCTCACCGGGACTAGGTCCTTACAATGAGCAGTTCTTC. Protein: CASSPGLGPYNEQFF.

The CDR3 coding sequence is TGTGCCAGCAGCTTGGTTGGCAGAGGATACAATGAGCAGTTCTTC. This codes for CASSLVGRGYNEQFF. V is TRBV5-4 and J is TRBJ2-1; D not certain. Germline CDR1 and CDR2: SGHNT and YYREEE (reference sequence). Trimming removed 0 bases at V and 4 bases at J, with 11 bases between. This CDR3 contains 15 residues.

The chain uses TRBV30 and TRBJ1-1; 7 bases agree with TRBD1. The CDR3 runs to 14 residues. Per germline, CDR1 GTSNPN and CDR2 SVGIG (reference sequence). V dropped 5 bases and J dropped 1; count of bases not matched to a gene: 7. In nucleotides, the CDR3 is TGTGCCTGGGGGCGGGGACAGAAGAACACTGAAGCTTTCTTT. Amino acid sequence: CAWGRGQKNTEAFF.